Listed below are T cell receptor beta chains from one sample, sequenced in a study of cytomegalovirus exposure and HLA in healthy donors. Sequencing used immunoSEQ multiplex PCR; TCRdb keeps in-frame clones, though not all of them. The repertoire consists of 170,000 or so clones, with around 82% occurring once and the leading ten covering around 5.4%. Input material: PBMCs. These receptors all stem from a man aged 40-49 years in good health and CMV-seronegative. CDR3s include the opening cysteine and the closing phenylalanine or tryptophan. The D gene is left open where the match is weak. Clone size appears in some rows only: once, few, many, or a class for an expanded clone.

len	v_gene	j_gene	abundance	d_gene	CDR3aa	CDR3nt
14	TRBV27	TRBJ2-1	once	TRBD2	CASSGGAPYNEQFF	TGTGCCAGCAGCGGGGGGGCCCCCTACAATGAGCAGTTCTTC
14	TRBV10-3	TRBJ2-7	NA	NA	CAISENPLGNEQYF	TGTGCCATCAGTGAGAACCCGCTGGGCAACGAGCAGTACTTC
15	TRBV9	TRBJ1-3	few	TRBD1	CASNERGQSGNTIYF	TGTGCCAGCAACGAAAGGGGACAGTCTGGAAACACCATATATTTT
15	TRBV5-6	TRBJ2-5	once	NA	CASSWDTEYQETQYF	TGTGCCAGCAGCTGGGACACTGAGTACCAAGAGACCCAGTACTTC
10	TRBV27	TRBJ2-7	NA	TRBD2	CAAGAYEQYF	TGTGCCGCGGGGGCCTACGAGCAGTACTTC
15	TRBV18	TRBJ2-6	NA	NA	CASSPVGGGANVLTF	TGTGCCAGCTCACCCGTAGGGGGTGGGGCCAACGTCCTGACTTTC
15	TRBV18	TRBJ2-3	NA	NA	CASSPGGSSTDTQYF	TGTGCCAGCTCACCCGGCGGTTCTAGCACAGATACGCAGTATTTT
18	TRBV4-3	TRBJ2-3	NA	TRBD2	CASSQARTSAQSADTQYF	TGCGCCAGCAGCCAAGCTCGGACTAGCGCCCAGTCGGCAGATACGCAGTATTTT
15	TRBV6-1	TRBJ1-3	NA	NA	CASSATERSGNTIYF	TGTGCCAGCAGTGCGACAGAACGCTCTGGAAACACCATATATTTT
17	TRBV7-8	TRBJ1-3	NA	NA	CASSLASRHSSGNTIYF	TGTGCCAGCAGCTTAGCGTCCAGACACAGCTCTGGAAACACCATATATTTT
15	TRBV7-2	TRBJ1-2	NA	NA	CASSLRLGHNYGYTF	TGTGCCAGCAGCTTACGTCTGGGGCACAACTATGGCTACACCTTC
13	TRBV10-3	TRBJ1-2	NA	NA	CAISDPTQRGYTF	TGTGCCATCAGTGACCCGACTCAAAGGGGCTACACCTTC
18	TRBV9	TRBJ1-4	NA	NA	CASSAGRGALATNEKLFF	TGTGCCAGCAGCGCCGGGAGGGGGGCCCTTGCAACTAATGAAAAACTGTTTTTT
14	TRBV9	TRBJ2-7	NA	NA	CASSVAVQGAEQYF	TGTGCCAGCAGCGTAGCCGTGCAGGGCGCCGAGCAGTACTTC
14	TRBV7-2	TRBJ1-2	NA	NA	CASSASLAPPGYTF	TGTGCCAGCAGCGCATCCCTTGCGCCCCCTGGCTACACCTTC
19	TRBV7-7	TRBJ2-5	NA	TRBD2	CASSPGGLTSGSVAETQYF	TGTGCCAGCAGCCCTGGGGGGTTGACTAGCGGGAGCGTGGCAGAGACCCAGTACTTC
13	TRBV6-5	TRBJ1-4	NA	NA	CAGGAATNEKLFF	TGTGCCGGAGGGGCGGCAACTAATGAAAAACTGTTTTTT
15	TRBV10-3	TRBJ1-5	NA	TRBD1	CAISPTGYSNQPQHF	TGTGCCATCAGCCCGACAGGGTATAGCAATCAGCCCCAGCATTTT
15	TRBV27	TRBJ2-7	few	TRBD1	CASSSGQGTMYEQYF	TGTGCCAGCAGTTCCGGACAGGGGACGATGTACGAGCAGTACTTC
15	TRBV4-3	TRBJ2-5	NA	NA	CASSQDGGRGETQYF	TGCGCCAGCAGCCAAGACGGGGGGCGGGGGGAGACCCAGTACTTC
11	TRBV7-9	TRBJ2-1	NA	NA	CASSPGFEQFF	TGTGCCAGCAGCCCGGGGTTTGAGCAGTTCTTC
16	TRBV4-1	TRBJ1-2	NA	NA	CASSLRRGGENYGYTF	TGCGCCAGCAGCCTTCGCCGGGGGGGCGAAAACTATGGCTACACCTTC
15	TRBV7-9	TRBJ1-1	NA	NA	CASSLGRGLNTEAFF	TGTGCCAGCAGCTTAGGGCGGGGGCTGAACACTGAAGCTTTCTTT
18	TRBV5-1	TRBJ2-2	NA	NA	CASSAIRDTLRRTGELFF	TGCGCCAGCAGCGCGATCCGGGACACCCTGCGGCGCACCGGGGAGCTGTTTTTT
19	TRBV5-6	TRBJ2-1	NA	TRBD2	CASSHRGTSGSWGNIEQFF	TGTGCCAGCAGCCATCGCGGGACTAGCGGGAGCTGGGGAAACATTGAGCAGTTCTTC
12	TRBV7-9	TRBJ1-1	NA	TRBD1	CASSSGGAEAFF	TGTGCCAGCAGCTCAGGGGGAGCTGAAGCTTTCTTT
11	TRBV7-9	TRBJ2-7	NA	NA	CASSGLFEQYF	TGTGCCAGCAGCGGACTTTTTGAGCAGTACTTC
18	TRBV5-1	TRBJ2-2	NA	TRBD1	CASSLESGTGVLTGELFF	TGCGCCAGCAGCTTGGAATCGGGGACAGGGGTCCTCACCGGGGAGCTGTTTTTT
15	TRBV5-6	TRBJ2-2	once	TRBD1	CASFFGTANTGELFF	TGTGCCAGCTTCTTCGGGACAGCGAACACCGGGGAGCTGTTTTTT
15	TRBV9	TRBJ2-1	NA	TRBD2	CASSAPTLPGGEQFF	TGTGCCAGCAGCGCCCCCACCCTGCCGGGGGGTGAGCAGTTCTTC
16	TRBV7-2	TRBJ1-4	NA	NA	CASSPPRCRANEKLFF	TGTGCCAGCAGCCCCCCGAGGTGCAGGGCTAATGAAAAACTGTTTTTT
13	TRBV5-1	TRBJ1-5	once	NA	CASSLERGQPQHF	TGCGCCAGCAGCTTGGAACGGGGACAGCCCCAGCATTTT
15	TRBV7-9	TRBJ2-7	few	NA	CASRSLTTSSYEQYF	TGTGCCAGCAGATCGTTGACTACTAGCTCCTACGAGCAGTACTTC
14	TRBV5-4	TRBJ2-3	NA	TRBD1	CASSLRGGLDTQYF	TGTGCCAGCAGCTTGCGAGGGGGCTTAGATACGCAGTATTTT
11	TRBV20-1	TRBJ2-7	few	NA	CSAYTGYEQYF	TGCAGTGCTTATACAGGTTACGAGCAGTACTTC
15	TRBV4-3	TRBJ1-5	NA	NA	CASSQEPTGRQPQHF	TGCGCCAGCAGCCAAGAACCCACAGGCCGGCAGCCCCAGCATTTT
12	TRBV7-6	TRBJ1-2	NA	NA	CASSLVGGGYTF	TGTGCCAGCAGCTTAGTGGGGGGGGGCTACACCTTC
13	TRBV5-4	TRBJ2-2	NA	NA	CASSGQNTGELFF	TGTGCCAGCAGCGGACAGAACACCGGGGAGCTGTTTTTT
16	TRBV7-3	TRBJ2-1	once	TRBD2	CASSLTSGAPYNEQFF	TGTGCCAGCAGCTTGACTAGCGGGGCTCCCTACAATGAGCAGTTCTTC
15	TRBV4-2	TRBJ1-5	NA	TRBD1	CASSRNRGNNQPQHF	TGTGCCAGCAGCCGAAACAGGGGGAACAATCAGCCCCAGCATTTT
14	TRBV11-2	TRBJ2-7	once	TRBD1	CASRPPGQGYEQYF	TGTGCCAGCAGGCCTCCGGGACAGGGGTACGAGCAGTACTTC
10	TRBV19	TRBJ2-7	few	NA	CASPAYEQYF	TGTGCCAGTCCTGCCTACGAGCAGTACTTC
13	TRBV7-3	TRBJ1-1	NA	NA	CASSRQENTEAFF	TGTGCCAGCAGCCGACAGGAGAACACTGAAGCTTTCTTT
13	TRBV13	TRBJ2-1	once	NA	CASSSQGYNEQFF	TGTGCCAGCAGCTCACAGGGTTACAATGAGCAGTTCTTC
18	TRBV7-2	TRBJ1-2	NA	NA	CASSLGDGRTARGYGYTF	TGTGCCAGCAGCTTAGGAGACGGGCGGACAGCTAGAGGCTATGGCTACACCTTC
16	TRBV27	TRBJ2-1	NA	TRBD2	CASTSLSSGLYNEQFF	TGTGCCAGCACCTCCCTTTCTAGCGGACTTTACAATGAGCAGTTCTTC
17	TRBV15	TRBJ1-2	NA	NA	CATSRYRTETANYGYTF	TGTGCCACCAGCAGGTACCGCACCGAGACAGCTAACTATGGCTACACCTTC
15	TRBV2	TRBJ1-1	NA	NA	CASSRSGLGSGKAFF	TGTGCCAGCAGTAGGTCGGGTTTGGGAAGCGGAAAAGCTTTCTTT
13	TRBV7-2	TRBJ2-7	NA	NA	CASSPGPGIEQYF	TGTGCCAGCAGCCCCGGGCCAGGGATCGAGCAGTACTTC
15	TRBV7-2	TRBJ2-4	few	TRBD2	CASSLEIAGLDIQYF	TGTGCCAGCAGCTTAGAGATAGCGGGGTTAGACATTCAGTACTTC
13	TRBV14	TRBJ1-4	once	NA	CASTRGPNEKLFF	TGTGCCAGCACAAGGGGTCCTAATGAAAAACTGTTTTTT
14	TRBV5-1	TRBJ2-5	NA	NA	CASSHRGGVETQYF	TGCGCCAGCAGCCACCGAGGGGGGGTAGAGACCCAGTACTTC
16	TRBV11-1	TRBJ2-5	NA	TRBD2	CASSSGLAGGGETQYF	TGTGCCAGCAGCTCTGGACTAGCGGGAGGAGGTGAGACCCAGTACTTC
15	TRBV30	TRBJ1-4	NA	TRBD1	CAWTTGGSSSEKLFF	TGTGCCTGGACGACAGGGGGCTCGAGTAGTGAAAAACTGTTTTTT
14	TRBV10-2	TRBJ1-2	NA	NA	CASSGLDRYRGYTF	TGCGCCAGCAGTGGACTCGACAGGTACAGAGGCTACACCTTC
17	TRBV19	TRBJ1-5	NA	TRBD1	CASSIRGGTGNNQPQHF	TGTGCCAGTAGTATCAGAGGCGGGACAGGCAATAATCAGCCCCAGCATTTT
16	TRBV27	TRBJ2-7	NA	TRBD1	CASSLWGQGSPYEQYF	TGTGCCAGCAGTTTATGGGGACAGGGGTCTCCCTACGAGCAGTACTTC
11	TRBV29-1	TRBJ1-1	NA	NA	CSGQENTEAFF	TGCAGCGGGCAGGAGAACACTGAAGCTTTCTTT
14	TRBV7-2	TRBJ2-1	few	NA	CASSLPGVYNEQFF	TGTGCCAGCAGCTTACCAGGGGTCTACAATGAGCAGTTCTTC
14	TRBV18	TRBJ1-5	NA	TRBD1	CASSPGTENQPQHF	TGTGCCAGCTCACCCGGGACAGAGAATCAGCCCCAGCATTTT